This section outlines one T cell receptor (beta chain) sequence together with its context. With 60 Vbeta and 13 Jbeta primers, the PCR was carried out. TCRdb's copy holds only in-frame clones and misses some; the assay was immunoSEQ multiplex PCR. The sample gives around 100,000 clones, approximately 67% of which show up once; roughly 8% is in the top ten. These data come from a study of cytomegalovirus exposure and HLA in healthy donors. On the study more broadly: Among the 350 to 400 donors who were genotyped, about 80% fell in the genetic ancestry cluster that is associated with self-reported Caucasian donors.

The CDR3 extends over 13 amino acids. Trimming took 3 bases from V and 0 from J, leaving 6 bases between them. The germline V gene has CDR1 WSHSY and CDR2 SAAADI. Sequencing was done on a sample of PBMCs. This TCR was sampled from a man between 18 and 29 years old in good health and CMV-seropositive. This chain joins TRBV10-2 and TRBJ2-7; D remains unclear. Here the CDR3 DNA reads TGCGCCAGCAGTGACCTTAGCTCCTACGAGCAGTACGTC. This encodes CASSDLSSYEQYV.